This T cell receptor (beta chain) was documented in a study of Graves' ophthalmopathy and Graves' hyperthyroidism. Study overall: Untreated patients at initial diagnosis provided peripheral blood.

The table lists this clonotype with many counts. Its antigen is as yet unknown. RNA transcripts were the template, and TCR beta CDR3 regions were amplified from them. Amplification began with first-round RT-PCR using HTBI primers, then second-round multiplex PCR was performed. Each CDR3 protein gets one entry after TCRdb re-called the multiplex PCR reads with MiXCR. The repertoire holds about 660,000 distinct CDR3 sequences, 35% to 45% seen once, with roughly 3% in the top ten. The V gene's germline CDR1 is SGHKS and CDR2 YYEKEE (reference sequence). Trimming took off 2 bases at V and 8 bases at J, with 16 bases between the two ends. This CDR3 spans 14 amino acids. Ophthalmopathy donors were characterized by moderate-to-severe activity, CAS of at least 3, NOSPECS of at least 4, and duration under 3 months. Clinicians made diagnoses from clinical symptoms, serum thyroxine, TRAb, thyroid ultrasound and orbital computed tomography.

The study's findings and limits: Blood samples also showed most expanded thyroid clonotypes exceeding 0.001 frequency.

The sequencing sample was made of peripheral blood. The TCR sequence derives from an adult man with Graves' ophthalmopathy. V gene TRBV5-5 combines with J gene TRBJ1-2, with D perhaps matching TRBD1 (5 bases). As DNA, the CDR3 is TGTGCCAGCAGCTTCGGGGGTACGGAGCAGGGCTACACCTTC. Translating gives CASSFGGTEQGYTF.